One sample yielded the 12 T cell receptor beta chains listed below, sequenced in a study of identical twins. TCRdb reprocessed the 5' RACE reads via MiXCR and lists one record per CDR3 protein. The sample shows 1.5 million or so distinct CDR3 sequences, around 29% of them seen only once. Material for sequencing was cord blood. Every receptor here comes from a newborn girl in good health.

The V call is TRBV6-4, the J call TRBJ2-3; 10 nucleotides match TRBD2. Per germline, CDR1 MRHNA and CDR2 SNTAGT. J was trimmed by 1 base and V by 1 base; bases with no gene match: 2. The CDR3 extends over 16 amino acids. DNA of the CDR3: TGTGCCAGCAGTGACTTAGGGACTAGCGGCACAGATACGCAGTATTTT. This gives the protein CASSDLGTSGTDTQYF.

The chain combines TRBV29-1 with TRBJ1-4, with D maybe TRBD1 (5 bases). This CDR3 is 15 amino acids long. CDR1 is SQVTM, CDR2 ANQGSEA, per germline. V was shortened by 6 bases and J by 4 bases, with 18 bases between the two germline ends. The CDR3 DNA sequence: TGCAGCGTCGTCCTTCGGGGGAGAGGTAATGAAAAACTGTTTTTT. Its protein product is CSVVLRGRGNEKLFF.

Concerning this clonotype itself: A read error may explain this, as a much larger clone is one base away. The chain links TRBV4-2 to TRBJ2-1, with 8 bases matching TRBD2. CDR3 length: 13 residues. The germline V gene encodes CDR1 LGHNA and CDR2 YNFKEQ. The CDR3 nucleotides are TGTGCCAGCGCGGGGGGCTCCTACAATGAGCGGTTCTTC. Its translation: CASAGGSYNERFF.

J is TRBJ1-1 and V is TRBV5-1, with no clear D. CDR1 is SGHRS and CDR2 is YFSETQ in the germline V gene. The CDR3 totals 14 residues. With 4 bases removed from V and 7 bases from J, the gap between germline ends came to 17 bases. The CDR3, as DNA: TGCGCCAGCAGCCCCGAAAGACTCTGGGGTGAAGCTTTCTTT. Translation gives CASSPERLWGEAFF.

This chain connects TRBV6-1 to TRBJ2-3; TRBD2 might be the D (5 bases). The germline CDR1 and CDR2 sequences are MNHNS and SASEGT. V was trimmed by 3 bases and J by 7 bases, leaving 8 bases between them. The CDR3 spans 12 residues. The CDR3 nucleotides are TGTGCCAGCAGTGAGAGGAGGCATACGCAGTATTTT. Translated, it gives CASSERRHTQYF.

A few counts support this clonotype. This chain connects TRBV20-1 to TRBJ2-7, with D possibly being TRBD2 (5 bases). The V gene lost 5 bases and the J gene lost 1 base, with 15 bases spanning the gap. The CDR3 is 14 residues long. From germline, CDR1 is DFQATT and CDR2 SNEGSKA (reference sequence). CDR3 amino acids: CSASPGGRSYEQYF. The CDR3 region has the DNA TGCAGTGCTTCGCCCGGAGGAAGGTCCTACGAGCAGTACTTC.

The chain carries TRBV6-6 and TRBJ2-5, with D tentatively TRBD2 (6 bases). CDR1 is MNHNY and CDR2 is SVGAGI in the germline V gene (reference sequence). Trimming removed 5 bases at V and 5 bases at J, with 12 bases between. The CDR3 runs to 13 residues. CDR3 residues: CASSTGTVETQYF. The DNA of the CDR3 is TGTGCCAGCAGTACCGGGACTGTGGAGACCCAGTACTTC.

This clonotype was observed a handful of times. CDR3: CASSERRRDRGPNQPQHF. For the CDR3, the DNA is TGTGCCAGCAGTGAAAGGCGTAGAGACAGGGGGCCAAATCAGCCCCAGCATTTT. This sequence joins TRBV6-1 and TRBJ1-5; 10 nucleotides agree with TRBD1. Germline assignment: CDR1 MNHNS and CDR2 SASEGT. The CDR3 runs 18 residues. V shed 2 bases, J shed 4 bases, and the junction held 11 bases outside the gene matches.

The chain links TRBV12-3 or TRBV12-4 to TRBJ2-5, with unresolved D. Trimming pared 6 bases from V and 4 bases from J, leaving 15 bases between. The length of the CDR3 is 14 residues. CDR3 in amino acids: CASSPRAPGETQYF. In DNA form, the CDR3 reads TGTGCCAGCAGCCCCCGCGCCCCGGGAGAGACCCAGTACTTC.

V usage is TRBV5-1 and J usage is TRBJ1-6; D not certain. V was shortened by 4 bases and J by 5 bases, with 7 bases between the two germline ends. The CDR3 covers 13 residues. Germline V gene sequence: CDR1 SGHRS, CDR2 YFSETQ. The CDR3: CASSPQNNSPLHF. The CDR3 bases are TGCGCCAGCAGCCCTCAGAATAATTCACCCCTCCACTTT.

The J gene is TRBJ2-3, the V gene TRBV20-1; TRBD2 matches 9 bases. The length of the CDR3 is 17 residues. V was pared by 0 bases and J by 5 bases, with 12 bases of the junction left unmatched. Germline loops: CDR1 DFQATT, CDR2 SNEGSKA (reference sequence). The CDR3 sequence: CSARDLSARGGIDTQYF. CDR3 nucleotide sequence: TGCAGTGCTAGAGATCTCTCGGCGCGGGGGGGTATAGATACGCAGTATTTT.

This clonotype has a handful of counts. This sequence joins TRBV20-1 and TRBJ1-2, with D uncertain. This CDR3 comprises 15 residues. V lost 1 base to trimming and J lost 4 bases, with 16 bases between them. Germline CDR1 reads DFQATT; CDR2 reads SNEGSKA (reference sequence). CDR3 residues: CSARAAPGPSYGYTF. CDR3 sequence (DNA): TGCAGTGCTAGAGCCGCGCCCGGACCCTCCTATGGCTACACCTTC.